The entry that follows covers one TCR beta chain sequence. These data originate in a study of OX40 agonist ivuxolimab in advanced cancers. Measured with immunoSEQ multiplex PCR; TCRdb has only the in-frame clones, and not every one. In the table there are roughly 67,000 clones, 85% to 90% of which are singletons. V was clipped by 5 bases and J by 3 bases; unmatched bases: 6. Germline values: CDR1 LNHDA, CDR2 SQIVND (reference sequence). CDR3 length: 15 residues. This chain links TRBV19 with TRBJ1-4; 7 bases are shared with TRBD1. This receptor was identified in an adult with an advanced solid tumor such as melanoma, head and neck, liver or kidney cancer. The sample here was CD4+ or CD8+ T cells sorted from blood, taken in a trial of the OX40 agonist ivuxolimab. CDR3 in DNA: TGTGCCAGTAGTCCGGGACAGACATCTAATGAAAAACTGTTTTTT. Translation: CASSPGQTSNEKLFF.